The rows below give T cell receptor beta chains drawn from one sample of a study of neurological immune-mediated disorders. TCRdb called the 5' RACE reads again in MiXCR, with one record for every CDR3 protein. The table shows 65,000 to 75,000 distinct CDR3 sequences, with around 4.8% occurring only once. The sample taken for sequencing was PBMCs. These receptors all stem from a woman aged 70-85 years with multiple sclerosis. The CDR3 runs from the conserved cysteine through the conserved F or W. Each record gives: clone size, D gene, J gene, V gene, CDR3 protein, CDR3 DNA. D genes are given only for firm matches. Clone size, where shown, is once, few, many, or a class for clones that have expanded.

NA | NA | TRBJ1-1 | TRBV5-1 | CASSPGTAFEAFF | TGCGCCAGCAGCCCCGGGACCGCTTTTGAAGCTTTCTTT
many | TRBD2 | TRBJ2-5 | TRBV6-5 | CASRQGGEETQYF | TGTGCCAGCCGGCAGGGAGGGGAAGAGACCCAGTACTTC
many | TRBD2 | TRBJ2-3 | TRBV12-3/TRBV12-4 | CASSFTGRSDTQYF | TGTGCCAGCAGTTTTACCGGGAGGTCGGATACGCAGTATTTT
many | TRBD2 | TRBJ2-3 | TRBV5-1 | CASRLAGNTDTQYF | TGCGCCAGCAGACTAGCGGGGAATACAGATACGCAGTATTTT
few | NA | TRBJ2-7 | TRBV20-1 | CSAMEGGSLEQYF | TGCAGTGCTATGGAGGGGGGATCCCTCGAGCAGTACTTC
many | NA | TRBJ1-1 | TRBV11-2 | CASSLVSGNTEAFF | TGTGCCAGCAGCTTAGTCTCCGGGAACACTGAAGCTTTCTTT
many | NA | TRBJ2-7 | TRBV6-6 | CASSYQGLYEQYF | TGTGCCAGCAGTTACCAGGGCCTCTACGAGCAGTACTTC
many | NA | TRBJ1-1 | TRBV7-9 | CASSLQLPNTEAFF | TGTGCCAGCAGCCTTCAGCTACCGAACACTGAAGCTTTCTTT
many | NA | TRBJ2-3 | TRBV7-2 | CASSLGGQRGHTDTQYF | TGTGCCAGCAGCTTAGGTGGCCAGCGGGGACACACAGATACGCAGTATTTT
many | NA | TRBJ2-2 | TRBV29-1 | CSVEDQGTSGELFF | TGCAGCGTTGAAGATCAAGGGACTTCCGGGGAGCTGTTTTTT
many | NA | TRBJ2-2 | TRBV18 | CASPEQGTGELFF | TGTGCCAGCCCCGAGCAGGGGACCGGGGAGCTGTTTTTT
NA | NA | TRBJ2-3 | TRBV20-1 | CSAMGITGPTSTDTQYF | TGCAGTGCTATGGGGATAACAGGCCCGACTAGCACAGATACGCAGTATTTT
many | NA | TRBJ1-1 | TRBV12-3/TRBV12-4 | CASSLKRNTEAFF | TGTGCCAGCAGTTTGAAACGAAACACTGAAGCTTTCTTT
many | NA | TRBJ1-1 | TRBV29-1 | CSVAPGQRNTEAFF | TGCAGCGTTGCCCCGGGACAAAGGAACACTGAAGCTTTCTTT
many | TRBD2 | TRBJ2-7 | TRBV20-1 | CSARDVASGKGEQYF | TGCAGTGCTAGAGATGTAGCTAGCGGGAAGGGCGAGCAGTACTTC
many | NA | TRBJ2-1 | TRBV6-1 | CASSPRGGDLGYNEQFF | TGTGCCAGCAGTCCCCGTGGGGGTGACCTGGGGTACAATGAGCAGTTCTTC